This TCR beta chain stems from a study of blood T cell repertoires in COVID-19. The wider study: The samples span acute and convalescent COVID-19 from the United States, Italy and Spain. T cells, B-cell-depleted T cells, or PBMCs provided the cDNA or gDNA that served as material.

Sequencing used immunoSEQ multiplex PCR; TCRdb keeps in-frame clones, though not all of them. The table lists 200,000 to 250,000 clones, around 90% of them singletons. Seattle's enrolled individuals joined amid active infection and were then monitored longitudinally. The receptor was isolated from a man aged 30-40 years with COVID-19, enrolled during active disease. Source material: peripheral blood.

The CDR3 region is CASSPTSSGTNEQFF. Here the CDR3 DNA reads TGTGCCAGCAGCCCTACTAGTTCAGGAACCAATGAGCAGTTCTTC. This chain joins TRBV4-2 and TRBJ2-1, with D perhaps TRBD2 (5 bases). Germline V gene lookup returns CDR1 LGHNA and CDR2 YNFKEQ. The germline V and J ends were trimmed by 4 bases and 6 bases, with 16 bases remaining between them. The CDR3 extends over 15 amino acids.